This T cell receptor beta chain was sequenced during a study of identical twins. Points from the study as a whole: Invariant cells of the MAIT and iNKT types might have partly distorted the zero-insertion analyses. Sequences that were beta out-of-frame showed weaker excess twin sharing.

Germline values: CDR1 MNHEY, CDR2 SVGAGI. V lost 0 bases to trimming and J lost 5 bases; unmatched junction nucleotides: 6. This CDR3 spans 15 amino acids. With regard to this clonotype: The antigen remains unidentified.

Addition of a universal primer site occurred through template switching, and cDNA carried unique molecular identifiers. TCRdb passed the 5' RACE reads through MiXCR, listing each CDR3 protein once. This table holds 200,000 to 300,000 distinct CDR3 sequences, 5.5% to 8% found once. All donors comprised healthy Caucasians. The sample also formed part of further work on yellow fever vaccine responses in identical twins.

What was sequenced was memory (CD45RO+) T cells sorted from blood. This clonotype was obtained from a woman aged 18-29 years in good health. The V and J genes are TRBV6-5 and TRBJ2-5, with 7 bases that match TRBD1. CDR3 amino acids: CASSYSTGRSETQYF. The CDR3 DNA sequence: TGTGCCAGCAGTTACTCGACAGGGCGGTCGGAGACCCAGTACTTC.